The sample holds a few counts of the clone carrying this T cell receptor (beta chain). Trimming stripped 0 bases from V and 7 bases from J, with 8 bases between. Per germline, CDR1 MNHEY and CDR2 SMNVEV (reference sequence). The CDR3 is 13 residues long. This sample was taken from a study of shared clonotypes between healthy human individuals. Study processing details: Filtering differed since immunoSEQ provided only junctions, with no quality scores. Data came from immunoSEQ multiplex PCR; TCRdb stores just in-frame clones and leaves some out. Clone size and the V and J calls come from that table; the DNA yielded D and trimming. The table records around 690,000 clones, 90% of them present only once.

Material for sequencing was memory CD8+ T cells from PBMCs. The sample's subset: CD45RO+ cells pooled with CCR7-negative TemRA cells. The rearrangement uses TRBV27 and TRBJ2-3; D is unclear. This TCR was sampled from a man younger than 30 in good health. Some clones in this sample may be carry-over from other donors' samples. CDR3 nucleotide sequence: TGTGCCAGCAGTTTATCGCACAGTAATACGCAGTATTTT. Residues: CASSLSHSNTQYF.